Listed here are 8 T cell receptor beta chains from one sample, sequenced in a study of blood T cell repertoires in COVID-19 (dated by TCRdb to about 2020). Receptor libraries were prepared by the immunoSEQ multiplex PCR assay. What TCRdb holds here is the immuneACCESS table cut down to in-frame rearrangements. Part of the clones is not present; checked against another copy, under half of the missing clones reflect an unresolved V gene, and the others are unexplained. The sample table lists 250,000 to 300,000 clones, around 89% of them with a count of one. The ten largest clonotypes hold about 4.6% of the sample. Specimen: peripheral blood. These receptors originate from a man in his forties with acute or convalescent COVID-19.

This chain connects TRBV6-2 or TRBV6-3 to TRBJ1-2; TRBD1 matches at 7 bases. V lost 4 bases, J lost 6 bases, and 8 bases stayed unmatched. There are 14 residues in the CDR3. Germline V gene sequence: CDR1 MNHEY, CDR2 SVGEGT. CDR3 region: CASSWGTAPHGYTF. The DNA for the CDR3 is TGTGCCAGCAGTTGGGGGACAGCACCTCATGGCTACACCTTC.

The rearrangement uses TRBV19 and TRBJ1-4; TRBD1 matches 7 bases. The CDR3 consists of 15 residues. Germline lookup yields CDR1 LNHDA and CDR2 SQIVND (reference sequence). The V segment lost 6 bases and the J segment 3 bases; nucleotides outside the gene matches: 7. The CDR3 nucleotides read TGTGCCAGTAGGGATTTAGGGGGCCCTAATGAAAAACTGTTTTTT. This sequence encodes CASRDLGGPNEKLFF.

The CDR3 region is CASSPRGGWSNQPQHF. The CDR3 DNA sequence: TGTGCCAGCAGCCCCCGAGGAGGATGGAGCAATCAGCCCCAGCATTTT. The chain combines TRBV28 with TRBJ1-5, with unresolved D. The CDR3 runs 16 residues. V was shortened by 6 bases and J by 1 base, with 16 bases between the two germline ends. Germline-derived CDR1 and CDR2 are MDHEN and SYDVKM.

Worth noting for this clone: This CDR3 is also generated by other DNA sequences in the sample. The rearrangement links TRBV2 to TRBJ2-2; TRBD1 agrees at 10 bases. The CDR3 is 14 amino acids. V was clipped by 6 bases and J by 4 bases; unmatched bases: 2. Germline V gene sequence: CDR1 SNHLY, CDR2 FYNNEI. The CDR3 nucleotides are TGTGCCAGCAGCGGACAGGGGGGCACCGGGGAGCTGTTTTTT. Its translation: CASSGQGGTGELFF.

The V and J genes are TRBV7-9 and TRBJ2-5; a weak D match, TRBD2 (6 bases). The CDR3 runs 15 residues. Trimming took off 4 bases at V and 3 bases at J, with 15 bases between the two ends. The germline V gene has CDR1 SEHNR and CDR2 FQNEAQ (reference sequence). The CDR3 coding sequence is TGTGCCAGCAGCTCCGGGACTCTAGGAAAAGAGACCCAGTACTTC. This translates into CASSSGTLGKETQYF.

V and J are TRBV12-5 and TRBJ1-2, with D perhaps matching TRBD1 (6 bases). From germline, CDR1 is LGHNT and CDR2 FRNRAP. V dropped 2 bases and J dropped 5 bases, with 12 bases sitting between them. This CDR3 region has 14 residues. CDR3 residues: CASGLTGGLYGYTF. CDR3 nucleotides: TGTGCTAGTGGTTTGACGGGGGGCCTGTATGGCTACACCTTC.

This clone appeared a single time. This chain joins TRBV4-2 and TRBJ1-2, with D maybe TRBD1 (5 bases). Between the trimmed V and J ends, which lost 1 base and 7 bases, there was a span of 19 bases. Germline loops: CDR1 LGHNA, CDR2 YNFKEQ. The CDR3 length is 16 residues. CDR3 DNA: TGTGCCAGCAGCCAAGTTTCTGGGGCCGCATCCAGTGGCTACACCTTC. Residues: CASSQVSGAASSGYTF.

This chain joins TRBV3-1 (or the pseudogene TRBV3-2) and TRBJ1-2; 12 bases fit TRBD1. Germline CDR1 reads LGHDT; CDR2 reads YNNKEL (reference sequence). V trimming: 0 bases; J trimming: 7 bases; junction bases outside the gene matches: 0. This CDR3 contains 14 residues. In DNA, the CDR3 is TGTGCCAGCAGCCAAGAGGGACAGGGGGCTGGCTACACCTTC. Translated: CASSQEGQGAGYTF.